The source of this T cell receptor (beta chain) is a study of blood T cell repertoires in COVID-19 (dated by TCRdb to 2018 to 2020). Regarding the study in general: The collaborator samples originated in the United States, Italy and Spain and spanned the acute and convalescent phases of COVID-19. The samples were drawn from two sources: the first 160 participants of the ongoing ImmuneRACE study, and over 950 subjects contributed by 6 global collaborators. The sample metadata nearly always contained a de-identified subject ID, COVID-19 status, age in years and sex. The repertoires were released in a freely available public database meant as a resource for research on the immune response to SARS-CoV-2. Subjects who had been exposed to COVID-19, were actively infected with it, or had recovered from it provided the deeply sampled blood TCRbeta repertoires that made up the dataset. Where available, HLA class I and class II types were taken from metadata supplied by the sample provider and were not determined by assay-based typing. The prospective study material was composed of cDNA or gDNA derived from T cells, B-cell-depleted T cells, or PBMCs. Paper-wide results and their limitations: How much clinical and demographic metadata was included differed by source and by participant, and the metadata was provided uncurated.

TCRbeta CDR3 regions were amplified from genomic DNA by means of the immunoSEQ Assay, a bias-controlled multiplex PCR. On the study's bioinformatics: Within the assay, amplification of reference gene primers was used to estimate how many nucleated cells each sample contained. To quantify the absolute abundance of each unique TCRbeta CDR3 rearrangement, sequence reads were collapsed and filtered. For each sample, productive Simpson clonality was calculated as the square root of Simpson's diversity index across productive rearrangements. TCRdb stores this immuneACCESS table with in-frame sequences only. Part of the clones is absent; in the studies checked, under half of the shortfall reflects unresolved V genes, and no reason is known for the rest. V, J and clone size derive from that table, while D and trimming were established from the DNA sequence. The sample yields some 45,000 clones; about 87% were counted once. 9.5% to 15% of the sample is in the top ten clones.

Remarks on this clone: It has no known antigen specificity. Base quality data are lacking; no much larger clone is found one base away.

The collaborating institutions used their own protocols to collect whole blood in K2EDTA tubes. For TCRbeta analysis, collaborators shipped samples in one of three forms: frozen whole blood, isolated PBMCs, or DNA extracted from either of those sample types. Sequences were obtained from peripheral blood. This receptor was taken from a human donor with active COVID-19. The donor label of this sample is uncertain.

The base sequence is TGTGCCAGTAGTGCCTTAGCGGGGGGGCCCCATGAGCAGTTCTTC. It specifies CASSALAGGPHEQFF. The rearrangement combines TRBV19 with TRBJ2-1, and TRBD2 matches 11 of the central bases. There are 15 amino acids in the CDR3, from cysteine to phenylalanine inclusive. Only the CDR3 region is kept as DNA, spanning 45 bases read in frame from base 1. V loses 5 bases at its end and J loses 8 bases; junction bases beyond the gene matches: 8. CDR1 LNHDA and CDR2 SQIVND are derived from the germline V gene (reference sequence).